The rows below give T cell receptor beta chains drawn from one sample of a study of Ad26.COV2.S vaccination and SARS-CoV-2 variants. The table came from immunoSEQ multiplex PCR; TCRdb's copy has only in-frame clones and leaves some out. This table holds around 340,000 clones, 88% found once. Sequencing was performed on peripheral blood, taken in a trial of Ad26.COV2.S vaccine versus placebo. These receptors all stem from a person between 18 and 59 years old who received the Ad26.COV2.S COVID-19 vaccine or a placebo. Each CDR3 is given with its conserved first and last residue. The D gene is left open where the match is weak. A clone size is listed for some rows: how often the clone was seen (once, few, many), or a class if it is expanded.

>.|TRBV7-9|.|TRBJ1-3
TGTGCCAGCAGCCGCGTAGGTAACGGCAGGCCTGGAAACACCATATATTTT
CASSRVGNGRPGNTIYF
>.|TRBV7-8|.|TRBJ2-7
TGTGCCAGCAGCGACTCGGGACATATCTACGAGCAGTACTTC
CASSDSGHIYEQYF
>.|TRBV7-9|.|TRBJ2-1
TGTGCCAGCAGCTTCGGAGGGGGTCGGGATGAGCAGTTCTTC
CASSFGGGRDEQFF
>TRBD2|TRBV9|.|TRBJ2-4
TGTGCCAGCAGCGTAACCGGCGGGGGGGCCAAAAACATTCAGTACTTC
CASSVTGGGAKNIQYF
>TRBD2|TRBV28|.|TRBJ2-7
TGTGCCAGCAGTTACTTAGCGGGAGGGGGGGACGAGCAGTACTTC
CASSYLAGGGDEQYF
>.|TRBV5-4|.|TRBJ1-2
TGTGCCAGCAGCTTGCCCCCCGGGAAAGGCTACACCTTC
CASSLPPGKGYTF
>TRBD1|TRBV7-9|.|TRBJ2-3
TGTGCCAGCAGCCCGGGACAGGGAGAGACAGATACGCAGTATTTT
CASSPGQGETDTQYF
>.|TRBV7-2|.|TRBJ2-3
TGTGCCAGCAGCGGGTCAGACAGGTTCACAGATACGCAGTATTTT
CASSGSDRFTDTQYF
>TRBD2|TRBV18|.|TRBJ2-2
TGTGCCAGCTCACCAGCGGGAGAATGGACCGGGGAGCTGTTTTTT
CASSPAGEWTGELFF
>TRBD1|TRBV5-1|.|TRBJ2-7
TGCGCCAGCAGCTTGGGACAGGGGCTCGAGCAGTACTTC
CASSLGQGLEQYF
>TRBD1|TRBV27|.|TRBJ1-6
TGTGCCAGCAGTTTTGGGCCCCGACAGGGATCACCCCTCCACTTT
CASSFGPRQGSPLHF
>.|TRBV5-6|.|TRBJ2-1
TGTGCCAGCAGCCCCAGGGTCAGGGGATCCGAGCAGTTCTTC
CASSPRVRGSEQFF
>TRBD1|TRBV7-2|.|TRBJ2-2
TGTGCCAGCAGCCCGGGGGGACAGGGCACCGGGGAGCTGTTTTTT
CASSPGGQGTGELFF
>TRBD1|TRBV28|.|TRBJ1-1
TGTGCCAGCGTGGTATGGACAGGGGGTGAGGACACTGAAGCTTTCTTT
CASVVWTGGEDTEAFF
>.|TRBV29-1|.|TRBJ2-7
TGCAGCGTTGTACAGGGCCAGTGGTACGAGCAGTACTTC
CSVVQGQWYEQYF
>.|TRBV7-9|.|TRBJ2-2
TGTGCCAGCAGCTTAGCAGGGTTTCCCACCGGGGAGCTGTTTTTT
CASSLAGFPTGELFF
>.|TRBV29-1|.|TRBJ1-5
TGCAGCGTAGGACCTGGAGGGGGCAATCAGCCCCAGCATTTT
CSVGPGGGNQPQHF
>TRBD2|TRBV7-9|.|TRBJ2-5
TGTGCCAGCAGGGAGTGGGGAGGGGAGACCCAGTACTTC
CASREWGGETQYF
>.|TRBV19|once|TRBJ2-1
TGTGCCAGTAGTATCCTCGCGGACTCCTACAATGAGCAGTTCTTC
CASSILADSYNEQFF
>TRBD1|TRBV18|.|TRBJ2-7
TGTGCCAGCTCTCAGACAGGGGTCGCCTACGAGCAGTACTTC
CASSQTGVAYEQYF
>TRBD2|TRBV11-2|.|TRBJ2-1
TGTGCCAGCAGCTTCCAACCGGGACTAGCGGGTTACAATGAGCAGTTCTTC
CASSFQPGLAGYNEQFF
>TRBD2|TRBV6-2/TRBV6-3|.|TRBJ2-4
TGTGCCAGCAGTAGCGGGAGGGTAACCAAAAACATTCAGTACTTC
CASSSGRVTKNIQYF